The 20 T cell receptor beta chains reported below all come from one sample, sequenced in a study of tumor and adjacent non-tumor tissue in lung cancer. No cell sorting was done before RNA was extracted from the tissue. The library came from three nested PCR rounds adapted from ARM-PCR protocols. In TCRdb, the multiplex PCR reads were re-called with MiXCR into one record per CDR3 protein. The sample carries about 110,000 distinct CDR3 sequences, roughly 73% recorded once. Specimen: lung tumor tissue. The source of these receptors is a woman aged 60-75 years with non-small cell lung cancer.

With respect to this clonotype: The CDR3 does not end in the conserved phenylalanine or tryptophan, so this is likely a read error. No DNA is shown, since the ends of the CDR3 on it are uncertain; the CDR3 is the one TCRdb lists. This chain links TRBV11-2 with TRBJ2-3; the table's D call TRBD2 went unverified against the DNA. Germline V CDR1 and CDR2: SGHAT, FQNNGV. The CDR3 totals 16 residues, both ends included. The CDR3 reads CASGRTLAGGTDTQYS.

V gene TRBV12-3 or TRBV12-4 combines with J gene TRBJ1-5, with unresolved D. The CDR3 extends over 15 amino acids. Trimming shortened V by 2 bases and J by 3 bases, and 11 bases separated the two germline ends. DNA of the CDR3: TGTGCCAGCAGTTTATCAGGATGGGACAATCAGCCCCAGCATTTT. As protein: CASSLSGWDNQPQHF.

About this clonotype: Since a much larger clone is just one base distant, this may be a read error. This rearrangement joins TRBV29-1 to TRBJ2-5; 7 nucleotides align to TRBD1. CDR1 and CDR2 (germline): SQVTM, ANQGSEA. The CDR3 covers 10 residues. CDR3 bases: TGCAGAGCCAACGACAGGGCCCAGTACTTC. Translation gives CRANDRAQYF. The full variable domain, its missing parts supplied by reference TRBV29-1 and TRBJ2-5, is SAVISQKPSRDICQRGTSLTIQCQVDSQVTMMFWYRQQPGQSLTLIATANQGSEATYESGFVIDKFPISRPNLTFSTLTVSNMSPEDSSIYLCRANDRAQYFGPGTRLLVL.

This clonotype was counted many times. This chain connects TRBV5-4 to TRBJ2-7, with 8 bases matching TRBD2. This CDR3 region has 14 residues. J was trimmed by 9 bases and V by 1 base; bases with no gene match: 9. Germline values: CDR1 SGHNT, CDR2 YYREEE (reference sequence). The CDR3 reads CASSLTSGSLGQYF. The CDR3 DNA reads TGTGCCAGCAGCTTGACTAGCGGATCCCTTGGGCAGTACTTC. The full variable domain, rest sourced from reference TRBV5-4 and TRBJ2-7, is ETGVTQSPTHLIKTRGQQVTLRCSSQSGHNTVSWYQQALGQGPQFIFQYYREEENGRGNFPPRFSGLQFPNYSSELNVNALELDDSALYLCASSLTSGSLGQYFGPGTRLTVT.

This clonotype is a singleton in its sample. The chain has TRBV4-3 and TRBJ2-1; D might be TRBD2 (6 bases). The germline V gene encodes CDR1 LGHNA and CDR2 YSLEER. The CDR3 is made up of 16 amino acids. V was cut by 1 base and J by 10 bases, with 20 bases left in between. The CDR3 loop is CASSQVGASGRREQFF. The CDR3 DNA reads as TGCGCCAGCAGCCAAGTTGGGGCTAGTGGGAGGAGGGAGCAGTTCTTC.

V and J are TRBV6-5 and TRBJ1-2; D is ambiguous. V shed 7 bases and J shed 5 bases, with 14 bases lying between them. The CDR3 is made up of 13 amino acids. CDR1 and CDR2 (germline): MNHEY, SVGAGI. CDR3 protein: CASNCGAGYGYTF. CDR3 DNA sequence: TGTGCCAGCAATTGCGGCGCTGGGTATGGCTACACCTTC.

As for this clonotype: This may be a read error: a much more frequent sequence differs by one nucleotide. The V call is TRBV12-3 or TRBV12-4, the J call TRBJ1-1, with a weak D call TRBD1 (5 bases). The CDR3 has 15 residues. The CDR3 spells CASSPFQGGGTEASF. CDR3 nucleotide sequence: TGTGCCAGCAGTCCCTTTCAGGGTGGTGGCACTGAAGCTTCCTTT.

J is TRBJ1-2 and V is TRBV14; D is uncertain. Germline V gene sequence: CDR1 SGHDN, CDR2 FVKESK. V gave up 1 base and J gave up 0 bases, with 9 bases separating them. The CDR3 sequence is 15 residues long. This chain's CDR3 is CASSQVTATNYGYTF. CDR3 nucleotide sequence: TGTGCCAGCAGCCAAGTTACGGCTACTAACTATGGCTACACCTTC.

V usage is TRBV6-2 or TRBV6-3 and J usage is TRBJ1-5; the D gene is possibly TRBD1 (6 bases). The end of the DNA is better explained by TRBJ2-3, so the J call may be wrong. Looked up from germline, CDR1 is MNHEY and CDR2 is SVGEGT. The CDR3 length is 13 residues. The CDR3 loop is CASKRDNNQPQYF. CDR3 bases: TGTGCCAGCAAGAGGGACAACAATCAGCCCCAGTATTTT.

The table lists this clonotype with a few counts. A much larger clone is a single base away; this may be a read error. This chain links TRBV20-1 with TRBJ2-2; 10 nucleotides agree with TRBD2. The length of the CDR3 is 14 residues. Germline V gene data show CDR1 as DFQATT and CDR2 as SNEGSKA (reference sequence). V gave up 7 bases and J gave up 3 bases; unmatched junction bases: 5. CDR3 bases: TGCAGTGTTGTAGCGGGGGGACACACCGGGGAGCTGTTTTTT. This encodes CSVVAGGHTGELFF.

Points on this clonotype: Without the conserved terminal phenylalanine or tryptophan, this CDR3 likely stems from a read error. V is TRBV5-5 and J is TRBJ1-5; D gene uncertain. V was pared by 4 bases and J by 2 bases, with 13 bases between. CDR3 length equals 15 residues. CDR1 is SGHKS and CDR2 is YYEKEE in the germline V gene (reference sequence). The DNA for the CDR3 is TGTGCCAGCAGCAATACATTAAGCGGCAATCAGCCCCAGCATTGT. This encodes CASSNTLSGNQPQHC.

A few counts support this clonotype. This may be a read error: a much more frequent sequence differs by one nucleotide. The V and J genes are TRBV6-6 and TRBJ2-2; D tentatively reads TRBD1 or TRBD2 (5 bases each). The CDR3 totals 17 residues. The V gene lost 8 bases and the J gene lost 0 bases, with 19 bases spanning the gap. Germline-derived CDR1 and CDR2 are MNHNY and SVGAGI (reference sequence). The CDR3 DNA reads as TGTGCCAGCGCCCCAGATGGGGCGGGCGCGAACACCGGGGAGCTGTTTTTT. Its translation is CASAPDGAGANTGELFF.

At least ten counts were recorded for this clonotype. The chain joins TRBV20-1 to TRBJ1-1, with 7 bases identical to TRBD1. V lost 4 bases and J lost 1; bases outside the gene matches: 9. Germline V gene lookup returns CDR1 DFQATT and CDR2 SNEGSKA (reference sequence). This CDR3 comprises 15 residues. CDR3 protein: CSANGGDSGNTEAFF. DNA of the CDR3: TGCAGTGCTAACGGCGGGGACAGTGGGAACACTGAAGCTTTCTTT.

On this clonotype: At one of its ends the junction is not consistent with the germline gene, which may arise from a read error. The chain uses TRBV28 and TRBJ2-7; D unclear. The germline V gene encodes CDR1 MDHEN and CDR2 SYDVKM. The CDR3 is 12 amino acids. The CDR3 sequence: CASSSSTYEQHF. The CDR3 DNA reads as TGTGCCAGCAGTTCCTCAACCTACGAGCAGCACTTC.

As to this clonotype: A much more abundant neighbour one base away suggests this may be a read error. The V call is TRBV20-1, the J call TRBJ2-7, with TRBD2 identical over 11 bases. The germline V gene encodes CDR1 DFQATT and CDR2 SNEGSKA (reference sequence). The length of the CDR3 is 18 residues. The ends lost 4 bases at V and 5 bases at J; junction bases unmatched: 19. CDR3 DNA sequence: TGCAGTGCTACTCCCCCTTCATTCCTAGCGGGAGGATCCCACGAGCAGTACTTC. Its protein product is CSATPPSFLAGGSHEQYF.

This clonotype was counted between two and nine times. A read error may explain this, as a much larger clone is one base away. The CDR3: CASSVPFRGGAADTQYF. The CDR3 DNA reads TGTGCCAGCAGTGTACCGTTTCGAGGGGGGGCCGCAGATACGCAGTATTTT. This sequence joins TRBV6-1 and TRBJ2-3; possible D gene TRBD2, 7 bases. The ends were cut back, 4 bases at V and 4 bases at J, with 21 bases in the middle. CDR1 and CDR2 from the germline V gene are MNHNS and SASEGT. The CDR3 spans 17 residues.

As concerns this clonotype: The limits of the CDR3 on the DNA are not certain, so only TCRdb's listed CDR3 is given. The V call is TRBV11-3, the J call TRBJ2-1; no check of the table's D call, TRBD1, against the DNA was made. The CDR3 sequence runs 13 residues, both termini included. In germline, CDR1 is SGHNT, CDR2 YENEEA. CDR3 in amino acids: CARSIVGQGNAFF.

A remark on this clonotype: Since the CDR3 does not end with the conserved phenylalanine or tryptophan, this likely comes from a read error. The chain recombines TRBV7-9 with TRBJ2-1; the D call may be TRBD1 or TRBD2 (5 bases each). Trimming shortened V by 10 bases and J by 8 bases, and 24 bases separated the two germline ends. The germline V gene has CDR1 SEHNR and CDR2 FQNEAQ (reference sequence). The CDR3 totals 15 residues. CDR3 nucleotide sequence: TGTGCCACCAGGATTAAGAGGGCAGGGTCGGATGAGCAGTTCCTC. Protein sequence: CATRIKRAGSDEQFL.

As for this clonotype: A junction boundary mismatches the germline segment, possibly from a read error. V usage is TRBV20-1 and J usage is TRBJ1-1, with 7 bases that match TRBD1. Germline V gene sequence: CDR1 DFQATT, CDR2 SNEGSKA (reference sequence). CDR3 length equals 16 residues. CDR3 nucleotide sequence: TGTAGTGCTAGAAGACAGGGTTCTCCGATGTACACTGAAGCTTTCTTT. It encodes CSARRQGSPMYTEAFF.

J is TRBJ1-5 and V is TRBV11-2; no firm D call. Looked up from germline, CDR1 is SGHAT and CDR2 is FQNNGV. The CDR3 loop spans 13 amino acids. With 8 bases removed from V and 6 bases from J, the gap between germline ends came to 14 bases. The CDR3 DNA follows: TGTGCCAGCGGCCCCGAGGGTTTTCAGCCCCAGCATTTT. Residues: CASGPEGFQPQHF.